The 2 T cell receptor beta chains reported below all come from one sample, sequenced in a study of OX40 agonist ivuxolimab in advanced cancers. Clones were read by immunoSEQ multiplex PCR, and TCRdb kept only the in-frame ones, dropping some. The sample holds 100,000 to 150,000 clones, roughly 90% seen once. The sample consisted of CD4+ or CD8+ T cells sorted from blood, taken in a trial of the OX40 agonist ivuxolimab. These receptors all come from an adult with an advanced solid tumor such as melanoma, head and neck, liver or kidney cancer.

Regarding this clone: The junction departs from the called germline gene at one end, perhaps through a read error. The V and J genes are TRBV2 and TRBJ2-5; the D call may be TRBD1 or TRBD2 (7 bases each). CDR3 size: 15 residues. Germline assignment: CDR1 SNHLY and CDR2 FYNNEI. The CDR3 DNA reads TGTGCCAGCAGTGAATCGGGGAGCGGGACAGAACCCATCCACTTC. Translation gives CASSESGSGTEPIHF.

The chain combines TRBV14 with TRBJ1-1; D not resolved. V was cut by 1 base and J by 5 bases, with 5 bases left in between. This CDR3 is 12 amino acids long. CDR1 and CDR2 (germline): SGHDN, FVKESK. The CDR3 protein is CASSQGKTEAFF. In DNA form, the CDR3 reads TGTGCCAGCAGCCAAGGGAAGACTGAAGCTTTCTTT.